This passage covers 21 T cell receptor beta chains from one sample sequenced in a study of CD8 T cells in ankylosing spondylitis. TCRdb re-called the 5' RACE reads with MiXCR, one entry per CDR3 protein. The sample lists 750,000 to 850,000 distinct CDR3 sequences; about an eighth were seen once. Which antigens these TCRs recognize remains unknown. General study results and limits: Characteristic, it appeared, of ankylosing spondylitis blood was a TCR beta motif of eight highly homologous variants.

Sequencing was carried out using blood, either unsorted or a sorted T cell fraction (not recorded which). All receptors come from a male donor with ankylosing spondylitis.

This clonotype has just a few counts. V is TRBV12-3 or TRBV12-4 and J is TRBJ2-5; D ambiguous. V shed 6 bases and J shed 5 bases, with 10 bases lying between them. CDR3 length: 12 amino acids. The CDR3 loop reads CASSRFRETQYF. Here the CDR3 DNA reads TGTGCCAGCAGCCGTTTCCGGGAGACCCAGTACTTC.

This clonotype was detected only a few times. The rearrangement links TRBV12-3 or TRBV12-4 to TRBJ1-6, with D hard to call. This CDR3 has 11 residues. The germline V and J ends were trimmed by 6 bases and 14 bases, with 11 bases remaining between them. CDR3 sequence: CASSPGSALHF. In DNA, the CDR3 is TGTGCCAGCAGCCCCGGGTCAGCCCTCCACTTT.

Ten or more counts support this clonotype. The CDR3 DNA is TGTGCCAGCAGCAGGAGCTCTGGGGCCAACGTCCTGACTTTC. This codes for CASSRSSGANVLTF. J is TRBJ2-6 and V is TRBV7-9; D gene ambiguous. CDR1 SEHNR and CDR2 FQNEAQ come from the germline V gene (reference sequence). The CDR3 runs 14 residues. V lost 5 bases to trimming and J lost 0 bases, with 5 bases between them.

The chain is built from TRBV10-3 and TRBJ2-3; tentatively, D is TRBD2 (5 bases). Trimming stripped 0 bases from V and 3 bases from J, with 13 bases between. CDR1 is ENHRY, CDR2 SYGVKD, per germline. This CDR3 comprises 16 residues. The CDR3 here is CAISESSEARTDTQYF. For the CDR3, the DNA is TGTGCCATCAGTGAGTCGTCGGAGGCACGGACAGATACGCAGTATTTT.

The chain is built from TRBV6-1 and TRBJ1-6, with a weak D call TRBD1 (5 bases). Germline CDR1 reads MNHNS; CDR2 reads SASEGT. V was trimmed by 1 base and J by 10 bases, leaving 14 bases between them. This CDR3 is built from 15 residues. The CDR3 is CASSEGQGIRSPLHF. The CDR3 DNA is TGTGCCAGCAGTGAAGGGCAGGGAATAAGGTCACCCCTCCACTTT.

This clonotype was seen at least ten times. CDR3 loop: CASSRQREQYF. CDR3 in DNA: TGTGCCAGCAGCCGCCAGCGGGAGCAGTACTTC. The chain is built from TRBV3-1 and TRBJ2-7, with D possibly matching TRBD2 (5 bases). V lost 4 bases and J 7 bases, leaving 8 bases between the germline ends. There are 11 residues in the CDR3. Germline CDR1 is LGHDT and CDR2 is YNNKEL (reference sequence).

This clonotype was observed many times. This chain connects TRBV29-1 to TRBJ2-4; no definite D call. V lost 4 bases to trimming and J lost 0 bases, with 7 bases between them. The germline V gene encodes CDR1 SQVTM and CDR2 ANQGSEA. This CDR3 comprises 13 residues. The CDR3 DNA reads TGCAGCGTTGGGTTGGTAGCCAAAAACATTCAGTACTTC. Protein product: CSVGLVAKNIQYF. Supplemented by reference TRBV29-1 and TRBJ2-4, the full variable domain reads SAVISQKPSRDICQRGTSLTIQCQVDSQVTMMFWYRQQPGQSLTLIATANQGSEATYESGFVIDKFPISRPNLTFSTLTVSNMSPEDSSIYLCSVGLVAKNIQYFGAGTRLSVL.

This clonotype was observed at least ten times. The rearrangement uses TRBV20-1 and TRBJ2-5; the match to TRBD2 covers 7 bases. The CDR3 has 14 residues. Germline CDR1 reads DFQATT; CDR2 reads SNEGSKA (reference sequence). V shed 6 bases, J shed 0 bases, and the junction held 7 bases outside the gene matches. CDR3: CSALVGGYQETQYF. The CDR3 DNA is TGCAGTGCCTTAGTGGGGGGGTACCAAGAGACCCAGTACTTC.

The sample holds a few counts of this clonotype. This chain's CDR3 is CSAPGWVATNEKLFF. As DNA, the CDR3 is TGCAGTGCCCCGGGGTGGGTTGCAACTAATGAAAAACTGTTTTTT. The J gene is TRBJ1-4, the V gene TRBV20-1; D remains unclear. CDR1 and CDR2 (germline): DFQATT, SNEGSKA (reference sequence). The CDR3 runs to 15 residues. V gave up 6 bases and J gave up 0 bases, with 14 bases separating them.

The genes are TRBV18 and TRBJ2-1, with D maybe TRBD1 (6 bases). Between the trimmed V and J ends, which lost 5 bases and 2 bases, there was a span of 13 bases. The germline gives CDR1 KGHSH, CDR2 LQKENI. The CDR3 consists of 15 residues. CDR3 protein: CASSSRDTAYNEQFF. The DNA for the CDR3 is TGTGCCAGCTCATCCCGGGACACAGCCTACAATGAGCAGTTCTTC. The full variable domain, in which reference TRBV18 and TRBJ2-1 provide the parts outside the CDR3, is NAGVMQNPRHLVRRRGQEARLRCSPMKGHSHVYWYRQLPEEGLKFMVYLQKENIIDESGMPKERFSAEFPKEGPSILRIQQVVRGDSAAYFCASSSRDTAYNEQFFGPGTRLTVL.

This clonotype was picked up many times. The chain combines TRBV5-1 with TRBJ2-1; tentative D call: TRBD1 (5 bases). Germline CDR1 is SGHRS and CDR2 is YFSETQ. The V end was cut by 2 bases, the J end by 2 bases, with 11 bases between. The CDR3 is 15 residues long. CDR3 in amino acids: CASSLTGEPYNEQFF. Written as DNA, the CDR3 is TGCGCCAGCAGCTTAACAGGCGAACCCTACAATGAGCAGTTCTTC.

This clonotype appeared a few times. The rearrangement links TRBV20-1 to TRBJ2-7; a weak D match, TRBD1 (6 bases). Trimming removed 7 bases at V and 2 bases at J, with 12 bases between. The V gene's germline CDR1 is DFQATT and CDR2 SNEGSKA (reference sequence). CDR3 length: 12 amino acids. CDR3 in DNA: TGCAGTGGAACAGGGCCCGCCTACGAGCAGTACTTC. It yields the protein CSGTGPAYEQYF.

This clonotype was observed at least ten times. The V gene is TRBV5-1, the J gene TRBJ2-2; D uncertain. The CDR3 is 14 residues long. V was trimmed by 0 bases and J by 0 bases, leaving 3 bases between them. Germline CDR1 SGHRS, CDR2 YFSETQ. The CDR3 region is CASSLVANTGELFF. Here the CDR3 DNA reads TGCGCCAGCAGCTTGGTTGCGAACACCGGGGAGCTGTTTTTT.

This clonotype was seen many times. The chain combines TRBV7-9 with TRBJ2-1; 8 bases match TRBD2. The CDR3 extends over 13 amino acids. Germline CDR1 is SEHNR and CDR2 is FQNEAQ (reference sequence). Trimming took 6 bases from V and 3 from J; bases not matched to a gene: 1. In nucleotides, the CDR3 is TGTGCCAGCAGGCTAGCGGGCTACAATGAGCAGTTCTTC. Protein product: CASRLAGYNEQFF.

This clonotype was recorded many times. J is TRBJ1-5 and V is TRBV7-9; no definite D call. CDR3 size: 13 residues. Trimming removed 1 base from V and 6 bases from J, with 7 bases in between. Germline-derived CDR1 and CDR2 are SEHNR and FQNEAQ (reference sequence). CDR3 region: CASSLERVQPQHF. The DNA of the CDR3 is TGTGCCAGCAGCTTAGAGAGGGTTCAGCCCCAGCATTTT. The full variable domain, with the rest looked up from reference TRBV7-9 and TRBJ1-5, is DTGVSQNPRHKITKRGQNVTFRCDPISEHNRLYWYRQTLGQGPEFLTYFQNEAQLEKSRLLSDRFSAERPKGSFSTLEIQRTEQGDSAMYLCASSLERVQPQHFGDGTRLSIL.

The rearrangement joins TRBV10-3 to TRBJ1-2; no clear D. V lost 8 bases and J 0 bases, leaving 10 bases between the germline ends. The CDR3 loop spans 13 amino acids. CDR1 ENHRY and CDR2 SYGVKD come from the germline V gene. The chain's CDR3 is CAIGSETNYGYTF. The CDR3 region has the DNA TGTGCCATCGGGTCAGAAACTAACTATGGCTACACCTTC.

This clonotype was picked up a small number of times. The CDR3 DNA sequence: TGCGCCAGCAGCTTCGCGGGACTAGGGGGCGATGAGCAGTTCTTC. This translates into CASSFAGLGGDEQFF. The chain has TRBV4-1 and TRBJ2-1; weak D call: TRBD2 (8 bases). Deletions cut 5 bases from V and 8 bases from J, with 19 bases between. This CDR3 region has 15 residues. Germline assignment: CDR1 MGHRA and CDR2 YSYEKL.

This clonotype was seen a handful of times. V and J are TRBV20-1 and TRBJ2-3, with D possibly matching TRBD2 (6 bases). The length of the CDR3 is 14 residues. The V and J ends lost 6 bases and 2 bases respectively, with 15 bases between them. Germline CDR1 and CDR2: DFQATT and SNEGSKA (reference sequence). The CDR3 DNA is TGCAGTGCCAGCCGACTAGTCAACACAGATACGCAGTATTTT. This codes for CSASRLVNTDTQYF.

This clonotype has a count of ten or more. The chain links TRBV10-3 to TRBJ2-7; D uncertain. The length of the CDR3 is 14 residues. Trimming pared 0 bases from V and 5 bases from J, leaving 11 bases between. CDR1 is ENHRY, CDR2 SYGVKD, per germline. The CDR3 loop reads CAISESHTLDEQYF. The CDR3 nucleotides are TGTGCCATCAGTGAGTCCCACACGTTAGACGAGCAGTACTTC.

The chain carries TRBV2 and TRBJ2-3, with a tentative D call TRBD2 (6 bases). Germline assignment: CDR1 SNHLY and CDR2 FYNNEI. CDR3 length: 17 amino acids. The ends were cut back, 6 bases at V and 0 bases at J, with 19 bases in the middle. In DNA, the CDR3 is TGTGCCAGCAGCGTCATAGCGGCCGCCTCTAGCACAGATACGCAGTATTTT. Its translation is CASSVIAAASSTDTQYF.

This clonotype turned up a few times. In DNA, the CDR3 is TGTGCCAGCAGCCCCCAGACACAATCAGAAGCTTTCTTT. Amino acids: CASSPQTQSEAFF. The chain links TRBV3-1 to TRBJ1-1; D gene ambiguous. This CDR3 contains 13 residues. Germline CDR1 is LGHDT and CDR2 is YNNKEL (reference sequence). V was cut by 4 bases and J by 8 bases, with 14 bases left in between. Combining the CDR3 with reference TRBV3-1 and TRBJ1-1 gives the whole variable domain DTAVSQTPKYLVTQMGNDKSIKCEQNLGHDTMYWYKQDSKKFLKIMFSYNNKELIINETVPNRFSPKSPDKAHLNLHINSLELGDSAVYFCASSPQTQSEAFFGQGTRLTVV.